Listed below are T cell receptor beta chains from one sample, sequenced in a study of blood T cell repertoires in COVID-19. This table comes from immunoSEQ multiplex PCR, and its TCRdb copy is limited to in-frame clones, with some not included. Of 110,000 to 150,000 clones listed, approximately 86% are singletons. Sequencing was performed on peripheral blood. Receptors were obtained from a woman in her fifties or sixties with acute or convalescent COVID-19. Each CDR3 is given with its conserved first and last residue. D genes are given only for firm matches. Only some rows state a clone size, as once, few, many or a class for expanded clones.

v_call,j_call,clone_size,d_call,cdr3_aa,cdr3_nt
TRBV3-1/TRBV3-2,TRBJ2-5,-,TRBD2,CASSGTSGGETQYF,TGTGCCAGCAGCGGGACTAGCGGGGGGGAGACCCAGTACTTC
TRBV10-3,TRBJ1-1,few,-,CAISEWGLNTEAFF,TGTGCCATCAGTGAGTGGGGGCTGAACACTGAAGCTTTCTTT
TRBV4-1,TRBJ1-1,once,-,CASSQEFQYTFEAFF,TGCGCCAGCAGCCAAGAGTTCCAGTACACGTTTGAAGCTTTCTTT
TRBV6-5,TRBJ1-2,-,TRBD1,CASSSGQGALRGYTF,TGTGCCAGCAGTTCTGGACAGGGGGCGCTTCGTGGCTACACCTTC
TRBV5-1,TRBJ2-2,-,TRBD2,CASSLAGGQAGELFF,TGCGCCAGCAGCTTGGCGGGGGGGCAAGCCGGGGAGCTGTTTTTT
TRBV5-4,TRBJ2-7,-,TRBD1,CASSRTGGIYEQYF,TGTGCCAGCAGCAGGACAGGGGGCATATACGAGCAGTACTTC
TRBV5-4,TRBJ2-3,-,-,CASSWAWSTDTQYF,TGTGCCAGCAGCTGGGCGTGGAGCACAGATACGCAGTATTTT
TRBV5-6,TRBJ2-7,-,-,CASSWTEDSNYEQYF,TGTGCCAGCAGCTGGACCGAGGACAGCAACTACGAGCAGTACTTC
TRBV28,TRBJ2-7,-,TRBD1,CASGGQGTYEQYF,TGTGCCAGCGGGGGACAGGGGACCTACGAGCAGTACTTC
TRBV5-4,TRBJ1-5,-,-,CASSLDGVSNQPQHF,TGTGCCAGCAGCTTGGACGGGGTTAGCAATCAGCCCCAGCATTTT
TRBV9,TRBJ2-5,-,-,CASSVGPGESRETQYF,TGTGCCAGCAGCGTAGGACCCGGGGAGTCGCGGGAGACCCAGTACTTC
TRBV28,TRBJ2-7,-,-,CASSLAGPYSSYEQYF,TGTGCCAGCAGTTTGGCAGGCCCCTATTCATCCTACGAGCAGTACTTC
TRBV6-5,TRBJ2-1,-,TRBD2,CASSQPRTSIVEQFF,TGTGCCAGCAGTCAGCCGCGGACTAGTATAGTTGAGCAGTTCTTC
TRBV19,TRBJ2-5,-,TRBD2,CASSTSGGVTGTQYF,TGTGCCAGTAGTACTAGCGGGGGCGTGACTGGGACCCAGTACTTC
TRBV5-4,TRBJ2-7,-,TRBD1,CASSFGGQGALEQYF,TGTGCCAGCAGCTTCGGGGGACAGGGGGCACTCGAGCAGTACTTC
TRBV9,TRBJ2-1,-,TRBD2,CASSVASSGGYGEQFF,TGTGCCAGCAGCGTAGCGTCTAGCGGGGGGTATGGTGAGCAGTTCTTC
TRBV5-1,TRBJ2-3,-,TRBD2,CASSLAVGLAGGSTDTQYF,TGCGCCAGCAGCTTGGCCGTTGGACTAGCGGGGGGATCCACAGATACGCAGTATTTT
TRBV6-6,TRBJ1-3,-,TRBD1,CASSSGQAGNTIYF,TGTGCCAGCAGTTCGGGACAGGCAGGAAACACCATATATTTT
TRBV19,TRBJ1-2,-,-,CASSTFKQVTYGYTF,TGTGCCAGTAGTACCTTTAAACAGGTCACCTATGGCTACACCTTC
TRBV5-4,TRBJ2-5,-,TRBD2,CASSLATSGQETQYF,TGTGCCAGCAGCTTGGCAACTAGCGGGCAAGAGACCCAGTACTTC
TRBV14,TRBJ1-2,many,-,CASSQQVAYGYTF,TGTGCCAGCAGCCAACAGGTGGCCTATGGCTACACCTTC
TRBV10-1,TRBJ2-1,-,TRBD2,CASSESLAGGGEQFF,TGCGCCAGCAGTGAGTCACTAGCGGGGGGCGGCGAGCAGTTCTTC
TRBV4-3,TRBJ2-7,-,-,CASSQDLGGRSYEQYF,TGCGCCAGCAGCCAAGATTTGGGGGGTCGAAGCTACGAGCAGTACTTC
TRBV30,TRBJ2-3,-,TRBD1,CAWRGDRARAQYF,TGTGCCTGGAGAGGGGACAGGGCACGTGCGCAGTATTTT